This entry describes one T cell receptor (beta chain). This clone is a singleton in its sample. The antigen it binds to is not known. There are no base qualities to consult, and no much larger clone falls within one base. These data originate in a study of immune cell composition in non-small cell lung cancer (dated by TCRdb to the late 2010s). As for the study more broadly: To assign histologic subtype, which was mostly lung adenocarcinoma or squamous cell carcinoma, H&E was combined with p63, CK5, Napsin A and TTF-1 immunohistochemistry. Supplementary cohort #1, approximately 10 lung adenocarcinoma cases, had paired tumour/lung TCR-beta sequencing and TIL populations generated to assess tumour reactivity. A few tumour specimens that had TCR-beta data belonged to rare histological subtypes and were left out of the subtype comparisons. TCR-beta sequencing from Adaptive Biotechnologies was done on 34 paired sets of NSCLC tumour and non-adjacent lung specimens and on over 25 tumour-only specimens.

The CDR3 measures 14 amino acids from cysteine to phenylalanine. The CDR3 DNA has 42 bases and is translated from base 1. Based on the germline V gene, the CDR1 and CDR2 sequences are SGHTS and YDEGEE. Trimming removed 3 bases from V and 3 bases from J, leaving 12 bases between the germline ends. A two-step multiplex PCR amplified TCR-beta CDR3 regions from genomic DNA, and the second step of the PCR added Illumina-compatible adaptors. TCR-beta immunosequencing was performed on an Illumina platform as a commercial immunoSEQ service. Per the original workflow: Two measures summarised the repertoires: productive clonality, and Top 10 Clones, meaning the percentage of T-cell templates coming from the ten most frequent sequences. Values of productive clonality ranged from 0 to 1, with a monoclonal population indicated by a value of 1. Tumour-associated clones were defined as sequences comprising at least 0.1% of tumour T-cell templates but absent from matched non-adjacent lung, identified via log10 scatter plots. Two-group comparisons used Student's t-tests, stages used ANOVA, and relationships used linear regression, analysed in GraphPad Prism7 and R. TCRdb took over this immuneACCESS table, retaining in-frame rearrangements with V and J assigned. Such tables are incomplete; in checked studies, under half of the missing clones stem from an unresolved V gene, and the remainder is unexplained. The V and J calls and the clone size are those of that table, but D and trimming were determined from the DNA. Counted in this sample were 10,000 or so clones; roughly three quarters of them appeared once. The biggest ten clones account for around 9.9% of the sample.

Study-wide findings and limitations: Across under 12 adenocarcinoma cases, the maximal tumour-associated clone frequency showed a strong correlation with TIL tumour reactivity, but overall clonality showed no such correlation. Top 10 clone scores and productive clonality were significantly higher in lung squamous cell carcinoma than in lung adenocarcinoma tumours. The reactivity cohort was only around 9 cases, and tumour-reactive clones were not shown to share sequences with the dominant in vivo tumour-associated clones. Tumour-associated clones >0.5% occurred in nearly half of NSCLC cases: around 36% of adenocarcinomas versus around 75% of squamous carcinomas. Smoking pack-years did not significantly correlate with tumour TCR-beta clonality.

Frozen aliquots of unsorted single-cell suspensions were used for genomic DNA extraction with the QIAamp DNA kit. Surgically resected non-small cell lung cancer tissue was used for the tumour samples. Tissues arrived within 2 hours of resection and were immediately processed into single-cell suspensions. Tissue was mechanically dissociated and enzymatically digested with DNase I, collagenase I and hyaluronidase for roughly 30 minutes at 37 °C, then filtered and RBC-lysed. The V gene is TRBV5-8 and the J gene is TRBJ1-2; the D gene lacks a confident call. The sequence came from a human donor with non-small cell lung cancer. Sequencing was carried out using lung tumor tissue. The CDR3 in this case is CASSSREGDYGYTF. Read as DNA, the sequence is TGTGCCAGCAGCTCCCGGGAGGGAGACTATGGCTACACCTTC.